This entry features one T cell receptor (beta chain) sequence. This sample was taken from a study of blood T cell repertoires in COVID-19. Study-wide context: PBMCs, B-cell-depleted T cells, or T cells provided the cDNA or gDNA that made up the material.

The table came from immunoSEQ multiplex PCR; TCRdb's copy has only in-frame clones and leaves some out. The repertoire has around 250,000 clones, roughly 88% of them found once; the top ten carry around 1.8%. The CDR3 spans 17 residues. Trimming removed 2 bases from V and 8 bases from J; junction bases left unmatched: 10. Germline assignment: CDR1 SGHTA and CDR2 FQGTGA. Clinical history reported by participants formed the basis on which cohorts were assigned. The source of this sequence is a woman in her forties or fifties who had recovered from COVID-19. The chain joins TRBV7-3 to TRBJ2-1, with 12 bases that match TRBD2. The source material was PBMCs or T cells enriched from blood (not recorded which). CDR3 DNA: TGTGCCAGCAGCTTAGACGGCGGGACTAGCGGGTTCTATGAGCAGTTCTTC. Its translation: CASSLDGGTSGFYEQFF. Using reference TRBV7-3 and TRBJ2-1 for the parts outside the CDR3, the full variable domain is GAGVSQTPSNKVTEKGKYVELRCDPISGHTALYWYRQSLGQGPEFLIYFQGTGAADDSGLPNDRFFAVRPEGSVSTLKIQRTERGDSAVYLCASSLDGGTSGFYEQFFGPGTRLTVL.